What follows are 27 T cell receptor beta chains derived from one specimen sequenced in a study of metastatic and nonmetastatic thyroid tumors. Ahead of thyroid surgery, no patient had received treatment of any kind. TCRdb reprocessed the PCR reads using MiXCR. The table includes approximately 38,000 clones, approximately 31% detected once. Sequencing used tumor tissue. Source of these receptors: a female donor with papillary thyroid cancer or a benign thyroid nodule (not recorded which). Some clones in this sample may be carry-over from other donors' samples.

There are a few counts of this clone. The gene calls are TRBV19 and TRBJ1-2; D not resolved. Germline V gene lookup returns CDR1 LNHDA and CDR2 SQIVND (reference sequence). This CDR3 spans 13 amino acids. V shed 2 bases and J shed 4 bases, with 8 bases lying between them. This chain's CDR3 is CASSIRTSYGYTF. The CDR3 region has the DNA TGTGCCAGTAGTATACGGACTTCCTATGGCTACACCTTC.

The chain has TRBV6-2 or TRBV6-3 and TRBJ2-5; D is perhaps TRBD1 or TRBD2 (5 bases each). This CDR3 contains 15 residues. Trimming cost V 5 bases and J 4 bases, with 17 bases left between them. The germline V gene encodes CDR1 MNHEY and CDR2 SVGEGT. This CDR3 is CASSARDRLAETQYF. The CDR3 DNA follows: TGTGCCAGCAGTGCTCGGGACCGCCTCGCAGAGACCCAGTACTTC.

This clone showed up just a few times. The CDR3 region has the DNA TGTGCCACCCTCACAGAGACAGGGGGGGATCAGCCCCAGCATTTT. Residues: CATLTETGGDQPQHF. The chain is built from TRBV10-3 and TRBJ1-5; 9 bases line up with TRBD1. The V and J ends lost 10 bases and 5 bases, in that order; junction bases with no gene match: 12. Germline values: CDR1 ENHRY, CDR2 SYGVKD. The CDR3 runs to 15 residues.

This clone was observed a handful of times. The rearrangement joins TRBV6-1 to TRBJ2-2; D ambiguous. The germline V gene encodes CDR1 MNHNS and CDR2 SASEGT. The CDR3 totals 13 residues. The V and J ends lost 7 bases and 2 bases respectively, with 8 bases between them. This CDR3 is CASNRRNTGELFF. DNA for the CDR3: TGTGCCAGCAATCGGAGAAACACCGGGGAGCTGTTTTTT.

This clone has just one count. The CDR3 sequence: CAWSVGSSGNTIYF. The DNA of the CDR3 is TGTGCCTGGAGTGTAGGGAGCTCTGGAAACACCATATATTTT. The rearrangement uses TRBV30 and TRBJ1-3; D is unresolved. The CDR3 is 14 residues long. The germline V gene encodes CDR1 GTSNPN and CDR2 SVGIG (reference sequence). Trimming stripped 0 bases from V and 0 bases from J, with 6 bases between.

This clone has only a few counts. CDR3 amino acids: CASSLWTGVDTQYF. The CDR3, as DNA: TGTGCCAGCAGCTTATGGACAGGGGTAGATACGCAGTATTTT. V and J are TRBV11-1 and TRBJ2-3; the match to TRBD1 covers 9 bases. Per germline, CDR1 SGHAT and CDR2 FQDESV (reference sequence). The length of the CDR3 is 14 residues. Unmatched junction bases numbered 2, after V lost 2 bases and J lost 5 bases. Filled out from reference TRBV11-1 and TRBJ2-3, the complete variable domain reads EAEVAQSPRYKITEKSQAVAFWCDPISGHATLYWYRQILGQGPELLVQFQDESVVDDSQLPKDRFSAERLKGVDSTLKIQPAELGDSAMYLCASSLWTGVDTQYFGPGTRLTVL.

This clone was recorded a few times. This sequence joins TRBV27 and TRBJ2-3; D is tentatively TRBD1 or TRBD2 (5 bases each). Per germline, CDR1 MNHEY and CDR2 SMNVEV (reference sequence). Trimming pared 4 bases from V and 0 bases from J, leaving 17 bases between. The CDR3 loop spans 17 amino acids. The CDR3 DNA is TGTGCCAGCAGTTCGTTCCCTCGACGGGGCAGCACAGATACGCAGTATTTT. This gives the protein CASSSFPRRGSTDTQYF.

The chain carries TRBV20-1 and TRBJ2-7; a weak D match, TRBD2 (5 bases). The CDR3 loop spans 14 amino acids. Trimming shortened V by 3 bases and J by 5 bases, and 17 bases separated the two germline ends. The V gene's germline CDR1 is DFQATT and CDR2 SNEGSKA (reference sequence). CDR3 sequence: CSASLGDPVDEQYF. Written as DNA, the CDR3 is TGCAGTGCTAGTTTGGGAGATCCTGTAGACGAGCAGTACTTC.

The chain couples TRBV27 to TRBJ2-5; TRBD2 matches 9 bases. V gave up 2 bases and J gave up 5 bases; unmatched junction bases: 6. This CDR3 has 15 amino acids. Per the germline V gene, CDR1 is MNHEY and CDR2 is SMNVEV (reference sequence). Written as DNA, the CDR3 is TGTGCCAGCAGTTTAGCGGGAGGGACAAAGGAGACCCAGTACTTC. It is translated as CASSLAGGTKETQYF.

The CDR3 coding sequence is TGTGCCAGTAGTATCGGCAGCTCTGCCTACGAGCAGTACTTC. Encoded protein: CASSIGSSAYEQYF. The chain uses TRBV19 and TRBJ2-7; D is unclear. CDR1 LNHDA and CDR2 SQIVND come from the germline V gene (reference sequence). Trimming took off 3 bases at V and 2 bases at J, with 11 bases between the two ends. The CDR3 totals 14 residues. Full variable domain (missing parts from reference TRBV19 and TRBJ2-7): DGGITQSPKYLFRKEGQNVTLSCEQNLNHDAMYWYRQDPGQGLRLIYYSQIVNDFQKGDIAEGYSVSREKKESFPLTVTSAQKNPTAFYLCASSIGSSAYEQYFGPGTRLTVT.

This clone was seen more than once but under ten times. The gene calls are TRBV5-1 and TRBJ1-2; D unresolved. The CDR3 runs to 18 residues. Germline-derived CDR1 and CDR2 are SGHRS and YFSETQ. Deletions cut 1 base from V and 2 bases from J, with 21 bases between. The CDR3: CASSLRLDKSAPNYGYTF. The CDR3 coding sequence is TGCGCCAGCAGCTTGCGGTTGGATAAGTCGGCTCCCAACTATGGCTACACCTTC.

The chain carries TRBV20-1 and TRBJ1-5; no reliable D call. Germline V gives CDR1 DFQATT, CDR2 SNEGSKA (reference sequence). The CDR3 spans 14 residues. The ends were cut back, 5 bases at V and 6 bases at J, with 17 bases in the middle. CDR3 in amino acids: CSAVTQLTRQPQHF. Written as DNA, the CDR3 is TGCAGTGCTGTGACACAGTTAACACGTCAGCCCCAGCATTTT.

To note about this clone: This sample includes further DNA sequences coding for the same CDR3. The chain recombines TRBV6-1 with TRBJ1-1; 7 positions match TRBD1. V trimming: 5 bases; J trimming: 0 bases; junction bases outside the gene matches: 3. Germline lookup yields CDR1 MNHNS and CDR2 SASEGT. This CDR3 is 14 amino acids long. The CDR3 sequence is CASSLGTVNTEAFF. CDR3 bases: TGTGCCAGCAGTCTCGGGACAGTGAACACTGAAGCTTTCTTT.

CDR3 sequence reads: CASSAPRGYYNSPLHF. The CDR3, as DNA: TGTGCCAGTAGTGCACCCAGGGGCTACTATAATTCACCCCTCCACTTT. The chain couples TRBV19 to TRBJ1-6; perhaps TRBD1 as D (6 bases). The CDR3 sequence is 16 residues long. Trimming removed 5 bases at V and 3 bases at J, with 14 bases between. The germline V gene encodes CDR1 LNHDA and CDR2 SQIVND (reference sequence).

This clone was counted between two and nine times. The chain employs TRBV5-1 and TRBJ1-4; D gene uncertain. Germline assignment: CDR1 SGHRS and CDR2 YFSETQ. This CDR3 has 15 residues. Trimming pared 0 bases from V and 2 bases from J, leaving 8 bases between. DNA of the CDR3: TGCGCCAGCAGCTTGGGGAGGAAGACTAATGAAAAACTGTTTTTT. Translating it yields CASSLGRKTNEKLFF.

V and J are TRBV5-1 and TRBJ1-2; D ambiguous. V lost 0 bases, J lost 3 bases, and 12 bases lay in between. Per the germline V gene, CDR1 is SGHRS and CDR2 is YFSETQ. CDR3 length: 15 residues. CDR3 nucleotides: TGCGCCAGCAGCTTGGACGGAGACGCGCACTATGGCTACACCTTC. Residues: CASSLDGDAHYGYTF.

This sequence joins TRBV2 and TRBJ1-5; D remains unclear. This CDR3 is 14 amino acids long. Trimming removed 4 bases at V and 11 bases at J, with 18 bases between. Germline assignment: CDR1 SNHLY and CDR2 FYNNEI. The CDR3 bases are TGTGCCAGCAGTGGTACGGGCGATAAATGTACCCAGCATTTT. Translation gives CASSGTGDKCTQHF.

The chain carries TRBV7-2 and TRBJ1-3, with D hard to call. Trimming pared 1 base from V and 3 bases from J, leaving 4 bases between. The CDR3 runs to 13 residues. The germline gives CDR1 SGHTA, CDR2 FQGNSA. This CDR3 is CASSLEYGNTIYF. The DNA for the CDR3 is TGTGCCAGCAGCTTAGAGTATGGAAACACCATATATTTT.

The chain couples TRBV6-1 to TRBJ1-6, with D unclear. In germline, CDR1 is MNHNS, CDR2 SASEGT. V was trimmed by 5 bases and J by 8 bases, leaving 10 bases between them. CDR3 length: 13 amino acids. Here the CDR3 reads CASSRTTDSPLHF. In DNA, the CDR3 is TGTGCCAGCAGTAGGACGACCGATTCACCCCTCCACTTT.

The chain uses TRBV10-2 and TRBJ2-7; TRBD2 aligns across 11 bases. This CDR3 spans 14 amino acids. Germline V lookup: CDR1 WSHSY, CDR2 SAAADI. J was trimmed by 3 bases and V by 7 bases; bases with no gene match: 5. Here the CDR3 DNA reads TGCGCCAGCACCCCTAGCGGGAGGCTCTACGAGCAGTACTTC. Translated: CASTPSGRLYEQYF.

The chain combines TRBV6-1 with TRBJ1-5; 9 bases match TRBD1. The CDR3 runs 15 residues. J was trimmed by 2 bases and V by 9 bases; bases with no gene match: 8. Germline CDR1 and CDR2: MNHNS and SASEGT. CDR3 in amino acids: CASTGGALGNQPQHF. The CDR3 coding sequence is TGTGCCAGTACAGGGGGCGCACTGGGCAATCAGCCCCAGCATTTT.

Many counts were recorded for this clone. The rearrangement links TRBV2 to TRBJ1-6; no firm D call. V was shortened by 3 bases and J by 0 bases, with 15 bases between the two germline ends. This CDR3 region has 18 residues. Germline V gene sequence: CDR1 SNHLY, CDR2 FYNNEI. The CDR3 coding sequence is TGTGCCAGCAGTGAGAACCGGCCTAAATTCTCCTATAATTCACCCCTCCACTTT. It specifies CASSENRPKFSYNSPLHF.

The chain couples TRBV7-2 to TRBJ2-7; 7 nucleotides agree with TRBD1. The germline V gene encodes CDR1 SGHTA and CDR2 FQGNSA. The junction had 5 bases not matched to a gene; V was cut back by 1 base and J by 2 bases. The CDR3 extends over 15 amino acids. CDR3 coding DNA: TGTGCCAGCAGCTTAGGACAGGGTAAAACCTACGAGCAGTACTTC. Its translation: CASSLGQGKTYEQYF.

The chain couples TRBV12-3 or TRBV12-4 to TRBJ2-7, with a possible D match to TRBD2 (5 bases). The length of the CDR3 is 13 residues. The V and J ends lost 5 bases and 7 bases respectively, with 15 bases between them. CDR3 nucleotides: TGTGCCAGCAGTGACGCGGGTTGGGGAGAGCAGTACTTC. Its translation is CASSDAGWGEQYF.

The V and J genes are TRBV9 and TRBJ2-2; D not certain. The CDR3 extends over 16 amino acids. CDR1 is SGDLS, CDR2 YYNGEE, per germline. V was trimmed by 1 base and J by 5 bases, leaving 15 bases between them. The CDR3 sequence: CASSVMGTVFTGELFF. The CDR3 bases are TGTGCCAGCAGCGTAATGGGAACCGTCTTTACCGGGGAGCTGTTTTTT.

The chain carries TRBV6-2 or TRBV6-3 and TRBJ2-6; tentatively, D is TRBD1 (5 bases). The V and J ends lost 3 bases and 0 bases respectively, with 6 bases between them. Germline values: CDR1 MNHEY, CDR2 SVGEGT. The CDR3 contains 15 residues. As DNA, the CDR3 is TGTGCCAGCAGTTATGACAGCTCTGGGGCCAACGTCCTGACTTTC. Translated: CASSYDSSGANVLTF.

The rearrangement joins TRBV7-2 to TRBJ2-1; TRBD1 matches 7 bases. CDR3 length: 11 amino acids. V shed 5 bases and J 11 bases; nucleotides not matched to a gene: 3. Germline V gene lookup returns CDR1 SGHTA and CDR2 FQGNSA. The CDR3 nucleotides read TGTGCCAGCAGCCCGGGACAGCAGCAGTTCTTC. As protein: CASSPGQQQFF.